This T cell receptor beta chain was sequenced in a study of OX40 agonist ivuxolimab in advanced cancers. For the wider study: Ivuxolimab, which targeted the costimulatory receptor OX40 (CD134), was an agonistic, fully human IgG2 monoclonal antibody. Intravenous ivuxolimab was administered to patients every 2 weeks at six dose levels: 0.01, 0.1, 0.3, 1.5, 3 and 10 mg/kg. Among the roughly 50 dose-escalation patients, roughly 20 had hepatocellular carcinoma, about 15 melanoma, 9 renal cell carcinoma and 9 head and neck cancer. In the dose-escalation cohort, around 80% of patients were male, and the mean age was 60 years with a range of roughly 23 to 79. Prior anti-PD-1, anti-PD-L1 or anti-CTLA-4 therapy was permitted, and checkpoint inhibitors had been received by roughly 40% of dose-escalation patients. Partial responses occurred in three dose-escalation patients, of whom one had hepatocellular carcinoma and two had cutaneous melanoma. Peripheral TCRbeta sequencing was intended to test whether TCR sequence diversity was altered and clonal T-cell expansion was caused by ivuxolimab. The paper reports the monotherapy dose-escalation portion (N of about 54 patients) of the phase I ivuxolimab trial. General conclusions and limits of the study: Partial responders in the 0.1-3.0 mg/kg groups had among the lowest normalized peripheral clonal expansion, especially among CD8+ T cells. The antigen specificity of the peripheral T cells that underwent clonal expansion was not determined. At doses from 0.1 to 3.0 mg/kg, clonal expansion was seen in both CD4+ and CD8+ blood T cells between baseline and week 6. Low levels of normalized T-cell clonal expansion were also seen in some patients who did not respond. After ivuxolimab, expanded clones were on average more numerous among CD8+ T cells than among CD4+ T cells.

The germline V gene supplies CDR1 MNHEY and CDR2 SVGAGI. V is pruned by 11 bases and J by 8 bases, leaving 7 bases of the junction without a gene match. Counted from cysteine to phenylalanine, this CDR3 has 12 amino acids. Only the CDR3 region is kept as DNA, spanning 36 bases read in frame from base 1. Patients with autoimmune disease history or receiving systemic immunosuppression were excluded from the trial. In every dose cohort, peripheral blood was drawn for TCR sequencing at baseline, cycle 4 day 1, and cycle 7 day 1. The samples were drawn from a first-in-human, open-label, multicenter phase I dose-escalation trial of ivuxolimab. Adults with locally advanced or metastatic head and neck squamous cell, hepatocellular, melanoma or renal cell carcinoma were enrolled in the trial. Before TCR sequencing, CD4+ and CD8+ T cells were separately sorted from peripheral blood. Genomic DNA was extracted from sorted cells for sequencing of the TCRbeta CDR3 region. The immunoSEQ Assay was used to sequence the TCRbeta CDR3 regions. Here the immuneACCESS table is served through TCRdb, limited to in-frame sequences with V and J called. Missing clones are a known gap in these copies; in checked studies unresolved V genes cover under half, and the rest lacks a known reason. The sample table records approximately 89,000 clones; about 90% of these occur just once. About 0.72% of the sample comes from the top ten.

A note on this clone: Its antigen remains undetermined. Base qualities were left out, and no much larger clone turns up one base away.

This clonotype was obtained from an adult with an advanced solid tumor such as melanoma, head and neck, liver or kidney cancer. The sequence joins TRBV6-5 to TRBJ1-3; TRBD1 aligns with 9 central bases. Sequencing was performed on CD4+ or CD8+ T cells sorted from blood, taken in a trial of the OX40 agonist ivuxolimab. The CDR3 reads CASQGAFDTIYF. The nucleotide sequence reads as follows: TGTGCCTCACAGGGGGCTTTTGACACCATATATTTT.